Below, 30 T cell receptor beta chains from the same sample are listed, as sequenced in a study of tissue T cells after allogeneic stem cell transplantation. The method was immunoSEQ multiplex PCR; TCRdb's version includes in-frame clones alone and lacks a portion of them. The top ten hold 0.5% to 0.65% of the sample, which has about 48,000 clones, approximately 70% seen once. The sequencing input was sorted cells pooled from one or two spleens. Source of these receptors: a pool of C57BL/6 mice in good health.

This clone was picked up a small number of times. The gene names here belong to mouse. The missing CDR3 end, 1 residue past where the read stops, is filled in from the germline J gene. The rearrangement links TRBV2 to TRBJ2-7; TRBD2 matches at 9 bases. The CDR3 runs to 14 residues. The trim removed 4 bases at V and 6 bases at J, leaving 7 bases unmatched. Germline loops: CDR1 LGHNA, CDR2 YSYQKL. CDR3 DNA (partial): TGTGCCAGCAGCCCACTGGGGGGAGGGGTTGAACAGTAC. This translates into CASSPLGGGVEQY. The CDR3, in full, reads CASSPLGGGVEQYF.

About this clone itself: Genes and germline come from the mouse. The read ends 1 residue before the CDR3 terminus; that terminus is restored from the germline J gene. The J gene is TRBJ1-3, the V gene TRBV5; no definite D call. The CDR3 covers 14 residues. V was cut by 2 bases and J by 0 bases, with 5 bases left in between. Germline V CDR1 and CDR2: LGHNA, YNLKQL (reference sequence). The sequenced CDR3 bases are TGTGCCAGCAGCCAAACAACTTCTGGAAATACGCTCTAT. Its translation is CASSQTTSGNTLY. The whole CDR3 protein reads CASSQTTSGNTLYF.

This clone was counted between two and nine times. Gene names denote mouse genes. The CDR3 end falls 1 residue outside the read, so it is completed with the germline J gene. The chain combines TRBV2 with TRBJ2-7, with D possibly being TRBD2 (7 bases). The germline gives CDR1 LGHNA, CDR2 YSYQKL. CDR3 length: 15 amino acids. Trimming shortened V by 0 bases and J by 3 bases, and 12 bases separated the two germline ends. The CDR3 loop reads CASSQDFGGLYEQYF. Partial CDR3 DNA: TGTGCCAGCAGCCAAGATTTTGGGGGGCTCTATGAACAGTAC.

This clone has more than one count but fewer than ten. Mouse germline and gene names are used. The sequence runs out 1 residue before the end of the CDR3; the remainder is reconstructed from the germline J gene. This chain links TRBV13-1 with TRBJ2-7; the D is unclear. The CDR3 spans 13 residues. Germline values: CDR1 NSHNY, CDR2 SYGAGN. V gave up 0 bases and J gave up 0 bases, with 4 bases separating them. CDR3 sequence: CASSDASSYEQYF. Partial CDR3 DNA: TGTGCCAGCAGTGATGCCAGCTCCTATGAACAGTAC.

Remarks on this clone: Gene names follow the mouse nomenclature. The CDR3 end lies 1 residue beyond the end of the read and is filled in from the germline J gene. V usage is TRBV19 and J usage is TRBJ1-1; 8 nucleotides agree with TRBD1. The junction had 2 bases not matched to a gene; V was cut back by 2 bases and J by 8 bases. This CDR3 spans 12 amino acids. The germline V gene has CDR1 FNHDT and CDR2 SITEND (reference sequence). CDR3 sequence reads: CASSIWTGEVFF. The CDR3 DNA, read in part, is TGTGCCAGCAGTATCTGGACAGGGGAAGTCTTC.

This clone was counted a few times. Genes and germline are mouse. The CDR3 extends 1 residue past the end of the read, so its final part is completed from the germline J gene. J is TRBJ2-5 and V is TRBV29; 10 positions match TRBD1. The germline CDR1 and CDR2 sequences are MSHET and SYDVDS. CDR3 length: 14 amino acids. The V gene end was trimmed by 7 bases and the J gene end by 5 bases; junction bases not matched to a gene: 6. CDR3 DNA, as far as it was read: TGTGCTAGCACCCCGGGACAGGGGTTAGACACCCAGTAC. It translates to CASTPGQGLDTQY. The full CDR3 is CASTPGQGLDTQYF.

As regards this clone: The germline and genes are mouse ones. The CDR3 is cut off 1 residue early in the read; its end comes from the germline J gene. The gene calls are TRBV13-1 and TRBJ1-1, with 8 bases identical to TRBD1. The ends lost 1 base at V and 0 bases at J; junction bases unmatched: 2. The CDR3 contains 15 residues. Germline CDR1 reads NSHNY; CDR2 reads SYGAGN. Here the CDR3 reads CASSDPGGANTEVFF. CDR3 bases read: TGTGCCAGCAGTGATCCAGGGGGCGCAAACACAGAAGTCTTC.

Comment on this clone: Any gene name here is a mouse gene name. The DNA ends 1 residue before the CDR3 does, and the rest of the CDR3 is filled in from the germline J gene. This rearrangement joins TRBV5 to TRBJ2-2, with D tentatively TRBD1 (7 bases). The germline V gene encodes CDR1 LGHNA and CDR2 YNLKQL (reference sequence). The V end was cut by 4 bases, the J end by 3 bases, with 12 bases between. The CDR3 has 15 amino acids. The CDR3 DNA, read in part, is TGTGCCAGCAGCCCGTTCAGGGGGGACACCGGGCAGCTCTAC. Its translation is CASSPFRGDTGQLY. The whole CDR3 protein is CASSPFRGDTGQLYF.

In the case of this clone: Here the gene names and germline are mouse. The sequenced fragment ends 1 residue before the CDR3 boundary, so the rest is inferred from the germline J gene. J is TRBJ2-7 and V is TRBV13-2, with D possibly TRBD1 on 6 matching bases. V lost 1 base to trimming and J lost 0 bases, with 8 bases between them. Germline V CDR1 and CDR2: NNHNN, SYGAGS (reference sequence). The CDR3 extends over 14 amino acids. Incomplete CDR3 DNA: TGTGCCAGCGGTGATCGACAGGACTCCTATGAACAGTAC. Protein: CASGDRQDSYEQY. The whole CDR3 is CASGDRQDSYEQYF.

Comment on this clone: These gene names are mouse names. The read ends 1 residue before the CDR3 terminus; that terminus is restored from the germline J gene. This chain connects TRBV13-1 to TRBJ2-7; 12 bases map to TRBD2. CDR1 and CDR2 from the germline V gene are NSHNY and SYGAGN. This CDR3 has 15 residues. Trimming took 4 bases from V and 7 from J; bases not matched to a gene: 9. The CDR3 DNA, read in part, is TGTGCCAGCAGTCCCCGGGACTGGGGGGCGGGGGAACAGTAC. This codes for CASSPRDWGAGEQY. The complete CDR3 protein is CASSPRDWGAGEQYF.

As concerns this clone: Gene names and germline match the mouse. The CDR3 goes on 1 residue after the read ends, and that part is filled in from the germline J gene. The rearrangement links TRBV26 to TRBJ1-1, with D perhaps matching TRBD1 (6 bases). Deletions cut 2 bases from V and 0 bases from J, with 7 bases between. The CDR3 is 14 residues long. The germline CDR1 and CDR2 sequences are KGHPV and FQNQEV (reference sequence). CDR3 loop: CASSLDRTNTEVFF. The part of the CDR3 DNA that was read is TGTGCCAGCAGTCTGGACAGGACAAACACAGAAGTCTTC. Full variable domain (rest looked up from reference TRBV26 and TRBJ1-1): NSKVIQTPRYLVKGQGQKAKMRCIPEKGHPVVFWYQQNKNNEFKFLINFQNQEVLQQIDMTEKRFSAECPSNSPCSLEIQSSEAGDSALYLCASSLDRTNTEVFFGKGTRLTVV.

This clone was observed once. Gene names are mouse gene names. The read falls 1 residue short of the CDR3 end, and the missing part is taken from the germline J gene. The chain is built from TRBV29 and TRBJ2-5, with 12 bases identical to TRBD2. Losses at the gene ends were 3 bases for V and 1 base for J; bases not matched to a gene: 11. This CDR3 is 19 amino acids long. Germline-derived CDR1 and CDR2 are MSHET and SYDVDS. This chain's CDR3 is CASSFLTGGASPHQDTQYF. CDR3 DNA (partial): TGTGCTAGCAGTTTTCTGACTGGGGGGGCCTCACCCCACCAAGACACCCAGTAC. Complete variable domain (other parts from reference TRBV29 and TRBJ2-5): DMKVTQMPRYLIKRMGENVLLECGQDMSHETMYWYRQDPGLGLQLIYISYDVDSNSEGDIPKGYRVSRKKREHFSLILDSAKTNQTSVYFCASSFLTGGASPHQDTQYFGPGTRLLVL.

Concerning this clone itself: Gene labels here are mouse ones. The read terminates 1 residue ahead of where the CDR3 ends, so the germline J gene completes it. The chain uses TRBV12-1 and TRBJ2-1; 9 positions match TRBD1. Per germline, CDR1 SGHSN and CDR2 HYEKVE. The CDR3 length is 17 residues. Trimming removed 2 bases from V and 3 bases from J; junction bases left unmatched: 10. The CDR3 reads CASSPVPGQGSYAEQFF. The covered CDR3 bases are TGTGCCAGCTCTCCTGTCCCGGGACAGGGCTCCTATGCTGAGCAGTTC.

A remark on this clone: Here the gene names and germline are mouse. Read coverage stops 1 residue before the CDR3 terminus; the germline J gene supplies the remainder. V usage is TRBV19 and J usage is TRBJ2-5, with 8 bases lining up with TRBD2. Germline V gene sequence: CDR1 FNHDT, CDR2 SITEND (reference sequence). This CDR3 has 13 residues. The V and J ends lost 3 bases and 4 bases, in that order; junction bases with no gene match: 1. CDR3 in amino acids: CASSTLGEDTQYF. The DNA read from the CDR3 is TGTGCCAGCAGTACACTGGGGGAAGACACCCAGTAC.

Worth noting for this clone: Gene names refer to mouse genes. The missing CDR3 end, 1 residue past where the read stops, is filled in from the germline J gene. This rearrangement joins TRBV12-1 to TRBJ2-2; 7 nucleotides match TRBD1. Germline V CDR1 and CDR2: SGHSN, HYEKVE. Trimming removed 3 bases from V and 3 bases from J; junction bases left unmatched: 6. The length of the CDR3 is 15 residues. Here the CDR3 reads CASSLQGTDTGQLYF. The CDR3 bases that were read are TGTGCCAGCTCTTTACAGGGGACGGACACCGGGCAGCTCTAC.

Concerning this clone itself: The gene names here belong to mouse. The read gets to within 1 residue of the CDR3 end, and the germline J gene fills in the rest. V is TRBV5 and J is TRBJ1-4; D gene unclear. Trimming removed 2 bases at V and 5 bases at J, with 6 bases between. The germline V gene has CDR1 LGHNA and CDR2 YNLKQL (reference sequence). The CDR3 contains 13 residues. The sequenced part of the CDR3 DNA is TGTGCCAGCAGCCAAAACAGTAACGAAAGATTATTT. Translation: CASSQNSNERLF. The full CDR3 protein is CASSQNSNERLFF.

Turning to this clone: Mouse germline and gene names are used. The CDR3 goes on 1 residue after the read ends, and that part is filled in from the germline J gene. Other DNA sequences of this sample code for an identical CDR3. The chain carries TRBV26 and TRBJ2-7, with D possibly TRBD1 on 5 matching bases. Between the trimmed V and J ends, which lost 6 bases and 3 bases, there was a span of 6 bases. The CDR3 is 11 residues long. Germline values: CDR1 KGHPV, CDR2 FQNQEV (reference sequence). Incomplete CDR3 DNA: TGTGCCAGCAGCCAGGGCTATGAACAGTAC. Its protein product is CASSQGYEQY. The whole CDR3 reads CASSQGYEQYF.

Turning to this clone: Gene names denote mouse genes. Read sequence stops 1 residue before the CDR3 end, and the germline J gene provides the missing end. This sequence joins TRBV29 and TRBJ2-5; 7 nucleotides align to TRBD1. The CDR3 spans 14 residues. J gave up 4 bases and V 6 bases, and 7 bases lay outside the gene matches. Germline assignment: CDR1 MSHET and CDR2 SYDVDS. Incomplete CDR3 DNA: TGTGCTAGCAGCCCCGGGACAGCGGAAGACACCCAGTAC. Protein: CASSPGTAEDTQY. In full, the CDR3 reads CASSPGTAEDTQYF. Full variable domain (outside the CDR3, taken from reference TRBV29 and TRBJ2-5): DMKVTQMPRYLIKRMGENVLLECGQDMSHETMYWYRQDPGLGLQLIYISYDVDSNSEGDIPKGYRVSRKKREHFSLILDSAKTNQTSVYFCASSPGTAEDTQYFGPGTRLLVL.

Turning to this clone: The gene names given are mouse names. The read stops 1 residue short of the end of the CDR3; the missing end is completed from the germline J gene. The V and J genes are TRBV1 and TRBJ1-6, with TRBD1 identical over 7 bases. TRBJ1-6 qualifies as an ORF whose function is uncertain. J gave up 3 bases and V 0 bases, and 2 bases lay outside the gene matches. The V gene's germline CDR1 is NSQYPW and CDR2 LRSPGD (reference sequence). This CDR3 comprises 16 residues. The CDR3 sequence: CTCSADRDSYNSPLYF. CDR3 bases read: TGCACCTGCAGTGCAGATCGGGACAGCTATAATTCGCCCCTCTAC.

On this clone itself: Mouse gene names and germline throughout. The read falls 1 residue short of the CDR3 end, and the missing part is taken from the germline J gene. J is TRBJ1-3 and V is TRBV16, with a possible D match to TRBD1 (5 bases). The V and J ends lost 1 base and 1 base respectively, with 11 bases between them. The CDR3 runs 16 residues. Germline CDR1 reads SGHSA; CDR2 reads FRNQAP. The DNA read from the CDR3 is TGTGCAAGCAGCTTAGCCTCGGGACTATCTGGAAATACGCTCTAT. Encoded protein: CASSLASGLSGNTLY. The full CDR3 protein reads CASSLASGLSGNTLYF.

As regards this clone: Gene and germline names: mouse. The read stops 1 residue short of the end of the CDR3; the missing end is completed from the germline J gene. Other DNA sequences within the sample encode an identical CDR3. This rearrangement joins TRBV13-2 to TRBJ2-7, with 7 bases that match TRBD1. The CDR3 runs to 12 residues. Trimming removed 1 base from V and 7 bases from J; junction bases left unmatched: 2. The germline V gene encodes CDR1 NNHNN and CDR2 SYGAGS (reference sequence). Incomplete CDR3 DNA: TGTGCCAGCGGTGATCAGGGGGTCGAACAGTAC. Protein product: CASGDQGVEQY. The entire CDR3 sequence reads CASGDQGVEQYF.

Note on this clone: These gene names are mouse names. The read ends 1 residue early relative to the CDR3; the germline J gene fills the gap. The chain uses TRBV13-2 and TRBJ1-2; D remains ambiguous. V dropped 0 bases and J dropped 0 bases, with 9 bases sitting between them. CDR1 NNHNN and CDR2 SYGAGS come from the germline V gene (reference sequence). The CDR3 covers 15 residues. CDR3 residues: CASGDAGNSNSDYTF. Incomplete CDR3 DNA: TGTGCCAGCGGTGATGCTGGCAATTCAAACTCCGACTACACC.

As concerns this clone: Germline and genes here are mouse. Read sequence stops 1 residue before the CDR3 end, and the germline J gene provides the missing end. The rearrangement joins TRBV13-1 to TRBJ2-7, with D possibly being TRBD1 (5 bases). Germline V gene lookup returns CDR1 NSHNY and CDR2 SYGAGN. CDR3 length: 12 residues. Trimming pared 3 bases from V and 3 bases from J, leaving 7 bases between. The sequenced CDR3 bases are TGTGCCAGCAGTGTGCAGGGCTATGAACAGTAC. Translation gives CASSVQGYEQY. The whole CDR3 protein is CASSVQGYEQYF.

A note on this clone: Gene names are the mouse ones. The read gets to within 1 residue of the CDR3 end, and the germline J gene fills in the rest. The chain uses TRBV29 and TRBJ2-3, with 12 bases aligning to TRBD1. J was trimmed by 4 bases and V by 3 bases; bases with no gene match: 2. Germline V gene data show CDR1 as MSHET and CDR2 as SYDVDS. The CDR3 loop spans 15 amino acids. Incomplete CDR3 DNA: TGTGCTAGCAGTTTGGGGACAGGGGGCTCAGAAACGCTGTAT. Its protein product is CASSLGTGGSETLY. The CDR3 as a whole reads CASSLGTGGSETLYF.

As for this clone: Gene names denote mouse genes. The CDR3 end lies 1 residue beyond the end of the read and is filled in from the germline J gene. The chain links TRBV13-2 to TRBJ1-2, with D maybe TRBD1 (6 bases). The V gene lost 0 bases and the J gene lost 0 bases, with 9 bases spanning the gap. CDR1 is NNHNN, CDR2 SYGAGS, per germline (reference sequence). The CDR3 totals 15 residues. CDR3 DNA, as far as it was read: TGTGCCAGCGGTGATGCGTGGACAGCAAACTCCGACTACACC. Amino acids: CASGDAWTANSDYT. The whole CDR3 is CASGDAWTANSDYTF.

Points on this clone: The listed genes are named as in mouse. The missing CDR3 end, 1 residue past where the read stops, is filled in from the germline J gene. The chain is built from TRBV15 and TRBJ2-3; D is ambiguous. V lost 3 bases and J lost 6, with 4 bases in between. This CDR3 has 11 amino acids. Germline V lookup: CDR1 SGHND, CDR2 FRSKSL. The CDR3 loop reads CASSLGETLYF. The part of the CDR3 DNA that was read is TGTGCCAGCAGTTTGGGGGAAACGCTGTAT.

About this clone itself: Mouse gene names and germline throughout. The missing CDR3 end, 1 residue past where the read stops, is filled in from the germline J gene. The genes are TRBV5 and TRBJ1-4; D is perhaps TRBD1 (6 bases). CDR3 length: 15 residues. Per the germline V gene, CDR1 is LGHNA and CDR2 is YNLKQL (reference sequence). The V and J ends lost 0 bases and 7 bases respectively, with 12 bases between them. CDR3 DNA, as far as it was read: TGTGCCAGCAGCCAAGATAGGGGGGGCAGCGAAAGATTATTT. It codes for CASSQDRGGSERLF. The whole CDR3 protein reads CASSQDRGGSERLFF.

Of note for this clone: Any gene name here is a mouse gene name. The read is 1 residue too short to cover the CDR3 end, so that end is filled in from the germline J gene. The chain joins TRBV14 to TRBJ1-3; 12 nucleotides align to TRBD1. V lost 4 bases, J lost 0 bases, and 2 bases stayed unmatched. The CDR3 contains 16 residues. Per germline, CDR1 SGHDT and CDR2 FRDEAV. Incomplete CDR3 DNA: TGTGCCAGCAGTCGGGACAGGGGGCTTTCTGGAAATACGCTCTAT. This encodes CASSRDRGLSGNTLY. The entire CDR3 protein is CASSRDRGLSGNTLYF.

Concerning this clone itself: Here the gene names and germline are mouse. The observed sequence ends 1 residue before the CDR3 terminus, with the missing tail filled in from the germline J gene. This chain uses TRBV5 with TRBJ1-4, with a tentative D call TRBD1 (5 bases). This CDR3 has 14 residues. V lost 4 bases and J lost 0, with 6 bases in between. CDR1 and CDR2 (germline): LGHNA, YNLKQL (reference sequence). The DNA read from the CDR3 is TGTGCCAGCAGCCCCAGGGTTTCCAACGAAAGATTATTT. It specifies CASSPRVSNERLF. The full CDR3 protein reads CASSPRVSNERLFF.

Concerning this clone: Gene labels here are mouse ones. The CDR3 is cut off 1 residue early in the read; its end comes from the germline J gene. The V and J genes are TRBV4 and TRBJ2-1; the match to TRBD1 covers 7 bases. Trimming at V came to 4 bases and at J to 4 bases, leaving 1 base not matched to a gene. The CDR3 extends over 13 amino acids. CDR1 and CDR2 (germline): LGHDT, YNNKQL (reference sequence). Partial CDR3 DNA: TGTGCCAGCAGCTTACAGGGGTATGCTGAGCAGTTC. It specifies CASSLQGYAEQF. The complete CDR3 reads CASSLQGYAEQFF. Drawing the rest from reference TRBV4 and TRBJ2-1, the complete variable domain is ETAVFQTPNYHVTQVGNEVSFNCKQTLGHDTMYWYKQDSKKLLKIMFSYNNKQLIVNETVPRRFSPQSSDKAHLNLRIKSVEPEDSAVYLCASSLQGYAEQFFGPGTRLTVL.